The 27 T cell receptor beta chains given below trace back to one sample, sequenced in a study of regulatory T cells in long-lasting Graves disease. Investigators prepared the TCR beta libraries by applying iRepertoire HTBI primers and Arm-PCR of CDR3 regions. TCRdb redid the calling of the multiplex PCR reads with MiXCR, one entry per CDR3 protein. The sample yields roughly 420,000 distinct CDR3 sequences, less than 20% seen once. Time point in this sample: newly diagnosed GD, antithyroid drugs for less than 3 months. RNA isolated from PBMCs was used to make the TCR library. These data also featured in a second study, about T cells in Graves' hyperthyroidism and ophthalmopathy.

Sequencing was performed on peripheral blood mononuclear cells (PBMCs), taken at new diagnosis, from a patient treated with antithyroid drugs. The receptor source for this set is a woman in her thirties with Graves disease.

Ten or more counts support this clonotype. Relative to the germline gene, one junction end is altered; a read error may explain this. The genes are TRBV2 and TRBJ2-7; D perhaps matches TRBD1 (5 bases). The CDR3 has 14 residues. Germline V CDR1 and CDR2: SNHLY, FYNNEI. The CDR3 sequence is CAGSQFVQGGEQYF. As DNA, the CDR3 is TGTGCCGGCAGCCAGTTTGTGCAGGGTGGCGAGCAGTACTTC. Combining the CDR3 with reference TRBV2 and TRBJ2-7 gives the whole variable domain EPEVTQTPSHQVTQMGQEVILRCVPISNHLYFYWYRQILGQKVEFLVSFYNNEISEKSEIFDDQFSVERPDGSNFTLKIRSTKLEDSAMYFCAGSQFVQGGEQYFGPGTRLTVT.

This clonotype was counted ten times or more. The chain has TRBV27 and TRBJ2-1; tentative D call: TRBD1 (5 bases). The CDR3 loop spans 15 amino acids. V lost 5 bases and J 5 bases, leaving 16 bases between the germline ends. Germline V gene data show CDR1 as MNHEY and CDR2 as SMNVEV (reference sequence). The CDR3 is CASSTILDRDNEQFF. CDR3 bases: TGTGCCAGCAGTACTATACTCGACAGAGACAATGAGCAGTTCTTC.

CDR3: CASSPTGTGDGEQYF. The DNA for the CDR3 is TGTGCCAGCAGCCCGACGGGGACAGGGGATGGTGAGCAGTACTTC. The gene calls are TRBV28 and TRBJ2-7; TRBD1 agrees at 10 bases. V was clipped by 6 bases and J by 7 bases; unmatched bases: 12. CDR3 length: 15 residues. CDR1 is MDHEN and CDR2 is SYDVKM in the germline V gene.

This clonotype was found a few times. J is TRBJ1-1 and V is TRBV7-9, with D possibly matching TRBD1 (6 bases). The CDR3 extends over 16 amino acids. Trimming stripped 1 base from V and 1 base from J, with 13 bases between. Per the germline V gene, CDR1 is SEHNR and CDR2 is FQNEAQ (reference sequence). The CDR3: CASSLVRRGRNTEAFF. The CDR3 DNA sequence: TGTGCCAGCAGCTTAGTGCGCAGGGGAAGGAACACTGAAGCTTTCTTT.

Worth noting for this clonotype: This may be a read error, as it is one base from a much larger clone. The chain combines TRBV20-1 with TRBJ2-1; 8 nucleotides line up with TRBD1. Germline V gives CDR1 DFQATT, CDR2 SNEGSKA (reference sequence). This CDR3 is 21 amino acids long. Losses at the gene ends were 3 bases for V and 10 bases for J; bases not matched to a gene: 32. The CDR3 coding sequence is TGCAGTGCTAGTGTTGACGGACAGGGATTAAAATCGGGATTAAGGGAAGACGAGCAGTTCTTC. Translating gives CSASVDGQGLKSGLREDEQFF.

This chain uses TRBV18 with TRBJ1-4; 8 bases align to TRBD1. The CDR3 covers 15 residues. Per the germline V gene, CDR1 is KGHSH and CDR2 is LQKENI. The J segment lost 7 bases and the V segment lost 0 bases, leaving 4 bases of the junction unmatched. This chain's CDR3 is CASSPPGQETEKLFF. The CDR3 DNA reads TGTGCCAGCTCACCACCGGGACAGGAAACTGAAAAACTGTTTTTT.

This clonotype was observed a handful of times. The rearrangement uses TRBV7-9 and TRBJ2-2; 10 bases line up with TRBD2. CDR1 is SEHNR, CDR2 FQNEAQ, per germline (reference sequence). J gave up 7 bases and V 6 bases, and 14 bases lay outside the gene matches. This CDR3 region has 17 residues. In DNA, the CDR3 is TGTGCCAGCAGACCGAGGGCTAGCGGGAGTAAAATCGGGGAGCTGTTTTTT. It yields the protein CASRPRASGSKIGELFF.

This clonotype was detected only a few times. The rearrangement uses TRBV29-1 and TRBJ1-2, with a tentative D call TRBD1 (6 bases). V shed 0 bases and J shed 4 bases, with 18 bases lying between them. This CDR3 has 16 amino acids. Looked up from germline, CDR1 is SQVTM and CDR2 is ANQGSEA. The CDR3 protein is CSVEDPIKGGPYGYTF. CDR3 in DNA: TGCAGCGTTGAAGATCCCATTAAGGGGGGCCCCTATGGCTACACCTTC.

This clonotype was picked up many times. The V call is TRBV6-5, the J call TRBJ2-7, with 10 bases matching TRBD2. The germline V gene encodes CDR1 MNHEY and CDR2 SVGAGI. The CDR3 sequence is 13 residues long. Trimming removed 2 bases from V and 6 bases from J; junction bases left unmatched: 1. CDR3 loop: CASSYGLAAEQYF. In DNA form, the CDR3 reads TGTGCCAGCAGTTACGGACTAGCGGCCGAGCAGTACTTC.

Worth noting for this clonotype: This clone may be a read error of a much larger clone one base away. The chain has TRBV5-4 and TRBJ2-1; D is perhaps TRBD1 (6 bases). The V end lost 4 bases, the J end lost 10 bases, and 21 bases lay between the germline ends. Germline CDR1 and CDR2: SGHNT and YYREEE (reference sequence). The CDR3 extends over 15 amino acids. The CDR3 is CASSPDRTRVYEQFF. Written as DNA, the CDR3 is TGTGCCAGCAGCCCCGACAGGACCCGCGTTTACGAGCAGTTCTTC.

This clonotype appeared many times. V gene TRBV28 combines with J gene TRBJ2-3; 9 bases line up with TRBD2. The germline CDR1 and CDR2 sequences are MDHEN and SYDVKM. The CDR3 is made up of 15 amino acids. The V and J ends lost 6 bases and 1 base, in that order; junction bases with no gene match: 5. The CDR3 region has the DNA TGTGCCAGCAGGATAGCGGGAGAGCGCACAGATACGCAGTATTTT. Translating gives CASRIAGERTDTQYF. Drawing the rest from reference TRBV28 and TRBJ2-3, the complete variable domain is DVKVTQSSRYLVKRTGEKVFLECVQDMDHENMFWYRQDPGLGLRLIYFSYDVKMKEKGDIPEGYSVSREKKERFSLILESASTNQTSMYLCASRIAGERTDTQYFGPGTRLTVL.

This clonotype occurred many times. The chain couples TRBV20-1 to TRBJ2-2, with TRBD2 as a possible D gene (6 bases). The germline V gene encodes CDR1 DFQATT and CDR2 SNEGSKA (reference sequence). The CDR3 sequence is 13 residues long. V lost 2 bases and J lost 4, with 8 bases in between. CDR3 region: CSARWDSTGELFF. Written as DNA, the CDR3 is TGCAGTGCTAGATGGGACTCCACCGGGGAGCTGTTTTTT.

This clonotype was picked up a small number of times. A read error may account for a junction end that differs from germline. CDR3 sequence (DNA): TGTGCCAGCAGCACTCGGACAGGGGAGTACGAGCAGTACTTC. This encodes CASSTRTGEYEQYF. The chain uses TRBV5-1 and TRBJ2-7; 9 bases line up with TRBD1. CDR3 length equals 14 residues. The germline V gene has CDR1 SGHRS and CDR2 YFSETQ.

This rearrangement joins TRBV6-5 to TRBJ2-1; TRBD2 matches 14 bases. Germline CDR1 reads MNHEY; CDR2 reads SVGAGI. The junction had 10 bases not matched to a gene; V was cut back by 2 bases and J by 7 bases. The CDR3 loop spans 18 amino acids. Here the CDR3 reads CASSYRGGTSGRVNEQFF. The CDR3 region has the DNA TGTGCCAGCAGTTACAGAGGAGGGACTAGCGGGAGAGTTAATGAGCAGTTCTTC.

Ten or more counts support this clonotype. This sequence joins TRBV20-1 and TRBJ2-3; 7 bases line up with TRBD1. Germline V gene sequence: CDR1 DFQATT, CDR2 SNEGSKA (reference sequence). The CDR3 runs to 18 residues. Unmatched junction bases numbered 15, after V lost 1 base and J lost 2 bases. CDR3 in DNA: TGCAGTGCTAGAGGGCTCGCTAGGGGGCCCGAGGCCACAGATACGCAGTATTTT. Protein: CSARGLARGPEATDTQYF.

V usage is TRBV3-1 and J usage is TRBJ2-2; TRBD2 agrees at 10 bases. Germline CDR1 and CDR2: LGHDT and YNNKEL (reference sequence). CDR3 length: 18 residues. The junction had 9 bases not matched to a gene; V was cut back by 4 bases and J by 1 base. The CDR3 region has the DNA TGTGCCAGCAGCCGCTGGCTAGCGGGAGTTCGGAACACCGGGGAGCTGTTTTTT. Residues: CASSRWLAGVRNTGELFF.

This clonotype was detected only a few times. The genes are TRBV29-1 and TRBJ1-1, with a possible D match to TRBD1 (5 bases). Germline CDR1 is SQVTM and CDR2 is ANQGSEA. Trimming took off 0 bases at V and 4 bases at J, with 12 bases between the two ends. The CDR3 is 14 residues long. The CDR3 DNA follows: TGCAGCGTTGAAGATGTGGTGGGGGGCACTGAAGCTTTCTTT. This codes for CSVEDVVGGTEAFF.

Concerning this clonotype: Germline and junction disagree at one end, which may indicate a read error. The genes are TRBV18 and TRBJ2-7; D might be TRBD1 or TRBD2, each matching 5 bases. Germline CDR1 is KGHSH and CDR2 is LQKENI. This CDR3 comprises 16 residues. CDR3 in DNA: TGTGCCAGCTCACCATCTCAGTCAGGGACCTCCTACGAGCGGTACTTC. Its protein product is CASSPSQSGTSYERYF.

This clonotype was counted many times. V is TRBV4-1 and J is TRBJ1-3; no clear D gene. Germline CDR1 and CDR2: MGHRA and YSYEKL. V lost 0 bases and J lost 0, with 6 bases in between. The CDR3 is 15 amino acids. CDR3 DNA: TGCGCCAGCAGCCAAGATTTCGGCTCTGGAAACACCATATATTTT. Its translation: CASSQDFGSGNTIYF.

This clonotype was recorded many times. The chain combines TRBV9 with TRBJ1-1; possibly TRBD1 for D (5 bases). Trimming removed 0 bases at V and 3 bases at J, with 12 bases between. In germline, CDR1 is SGDLS, CDR2 YYNGEE. There are 15 residues in the CDR3. The CDR3 loop reads CASSVGREEDTEAFF. In nucleotides, the CDR3 is TGTGCCAGCAGCGTAGGCAGGGAAGAAGACACTGAAGCTTTCTTT.

This clonotype was recorded at least ten times. The J gene is TRBJ2-7, the V gene TRBV2; D is possibly TRBD2 (5 bases). The CDR3 consists of 14 residues. Trimming left V 3 bases short and J 0 bases short, with 9 bases between. The germline gives CDR1 SNHLY, CDR2 FYNNEI. CDR3 sequence reads: CASSEQRSSYEQYF. Written as DNA, the CDR3 is TGTGCCAGCAGTGAGCAGCGGAGCTCCTACGAGCAGTACTTC.

Remarks on this clonotype: A much larger clone lies one base from this, so it may be a read error. The V and J genes are TRBV3-1 and TRBJ2-7; 7 positions agree with TRBD1. The CDR3 loop spans 16 amino acids. Per germline, CDR1 LGHDT and CDR2 YNNKEL (reference sequence). Trimming at V came to 4 bases and at J to 4 bases, leaving 13 bases not matched to a gene. This chain's CDR3 is CASSLRPGTELYEQYF. For the CDR3, the DNA is TGTGCCAGCAGCCTAAGACCCGGGACAGAACTATACGAGCAGTACTTC.

A few counts support this clonotype. This chain joins TRBV7-9 and TRBJ2-2, with 9 bases fitting TRBD1. Losses at the gene ends were 3 bases for V and 4 bases for J; bases not matched to a gene: 3. The V gene's germline CDR1 is SEHNR and CDR2 FQNEAQ (reference sequence). This CDR3 has 15 residues. In DNA form, the CDR3 reads TGTGCCAGCAGCTTGGGGACAGGGTTCACCGGGGAGCTGTTTTTT. It encodes CASSLGTGFTGELFF.

This clonotype was counted many times. The rearrangement uses TRBV7-9 and TRBJ1-1; no firm D call. The CDR3 has 12 residues. Germline V lookup: CDR1 SEHNR, CDR2 FQNEAQ (reference sequence). Between the trimmed V and J ends, which lost 6 bases and 3 bases, there was a span of 8 bases. The CDR3 region is CASRLMDTEAFF. In nucleotides, the CDR3 is TGTGCCAGCAGACTCATGGACACTGAAGCTTTCTTT.

This clonotype was found many times. V usage is TRBV3-1 and J usage is TRBJ2-1; TRBD2 agrees at 9 bases. The germline CDR1 and CDR2 sequences are LGHDT and YNNKEL (reference sequence). The CDR3 contains 18 residues. J lost 2 bases, V lost 9 bases, and 17 bases had no gene match. As DNA, the CDR3 is TGTGCCAGGCGCCCGAGACTAGCGGCGATCGGAGCCTACAATGAGCAGTTCTTC. Translating gives CARRPRLAAIGAYNEQFF.

The CDR3, as DNA: TGTGCCATCAGTGATTCAGAAGAGACCCAGTACTTC. As protein: CAISDSEETQYF. The J gene is TRBJ2-5, the V gene TRBV10-3; no definite D call. Trimming took 3 bases from V and 3 from J, leaving 5 bases between them. The CDR3 contains 12 residues. The germline V gene has CDR1 ENHRY and CDR2 SYGVKD.

The table lists this clonotype with a few counts. The gene calls are TRBV4-1 and TRBJ2-2; 7 bases are shared with TRBD1. Germline CDR1 and CDR2: MGHRA and YSYEKL. This CDR3 comprises 19 residues. J gave up 7 bases and V 4 bases, and 21 bases lay outside the gene matches. CDR3 DNA sequence: TGCGCCAGCAGCCGGCCCTATCCTCTGGGACAGCTTCCCGGCGGGGAGCTGTTTTTT. Its protein product is CASSRPYPLGQLPGGELFF.